This entry lists 25 T cell receptor beta chains sequenced from one sample in a study of T cells in Graves' hyperthyroidism and ophthalmopathy (dated by TCRdb to the late 2010s). The method was multiplex PCR. The sequencer was an Illumina HiSeq 2000. The TCR beta CDR3 regions were amplified from the RNA transcripts. The TCR CDR3 was subjected to a first round of RT-PCR using the HTBI primer set and the Qiagen OneStep RT-PCR kit. TCRdb reprocessed the public reads (quality trimming at Q25 with fastp, clone calling with MiXCR) and kept in-frame beta chains. Each entry merges the rows of one CDR3 protein and shows their most common DNA and genes. The sample table records about 600,000 distinct CDR3 sequences; about a sixth of these occur just once. Jointly, the top ten make up around 3.3% of the sample. Input material: blood. The receptors stem from a woman in her thirties or forties with Graves' ophthalmopathy.

There are many counts of this clonotype. V usage is TRBV6-1 and J usage is TRBJ2-1, with 7 bases identical to TRBD2. Trimming took 2 bases from V and 6 from J; bases not matched to a gene: 7. Germline V lookup: CDR1 MNHNS, CDR2 SASEGT. The length of the CDR3 is 15 residues. The CDR3 protein is CASSESGMGRNEQFF. The CDR3 DNA follows: TGTGCCAGCAGTGAAAGCGGGATGGGGCGCAATGAGCAGTTCTTC.

This clonotype was observed many times. The chain is built from TRBV4-2 and TRBJ2-7, with 9 bases that match TRBD1. The V gene end was trimmed by 0 bases and the J gene end by 0 bases; junction bases not matched to a gene: 6. The CDR3 spans 17 residues. The germline gives CDR1 LGHNA, CDR2 YNFKEQ. The CDR3 sequence: CASSQDLPGQGSYEQYF. Here the CDR3 DNA reads TGTGCCAGCAGCCAAGACCTTCCGGGACAGGGCTCCTACGAGCAGTACTTC.

This rearrangement joins TRBV4-1 to TRBJ2-1; TRBD2 is a possible D gene (5 bases). Per germline, CDR1 MGHRA and CDR2 YSYEKL. Trimming took 0 bases from V and 12 from J, leaving 15 bases between them. There are 14 residues in the CDR3. CDR3 coding DNA: TGCGCCAGCAGCCAAGATCCGGAGAGGGTCCGGCAGTTCTTC. Its protein is CASSQDPERVRQFF.

This clonotype was observed many times. The gene calls are TRBV7-2 and TRBJ2-1; 14 bases agree with TRBD2. This CDR3 has 15 amino acids. Germline V gene data show CDR1 as SGHTA and CDR2 as FQGNSA. V was pared by 5 bases and J by 12 bases, with 9 bases of the junction left unmatched. The DNA of the CDR3 is TGTGCCAGCAGCCTATCGGGACTAGCGGGAGATTGGCAGTTCTTC. Its protein is CASSLSGLAGDWQFF.

This clonotype occurred many times. V is TRBV3-1 and J is TRBJ2-1, with 11 bases fitting TRBD2. With V trimmed by 4 bases and J by 6 bases, 8 bases remained unmatched. Germline assignment: CDR1 LGHDT and CDR2 YNNKEL (reference sequence). The CDR3 consists of 16 residues. CDR3 sequence reads: CASSLPAGLAVNEQFF. The CDR3 region has the DNA TGTGCCAGCAGCCTACCTGCGGGACTAGCGGTCAATGAGCAGTTCTTC.

Ten or more counts support this clonotype. The V gene is TRBV2, the J gene TRBJ2-7; a possible D gene is TRBD2 (6 bases). Looked up from germline, CDR1 is SNHLY and CDR2 is FYNNEI. CDR3 length: 16 residues. Trimming removed 2 bases at V and 0 bases at J, with 14 bases between. CDR3 region: CASSEWRGGSSYEQYF. DNA of the CDR3: TGTGCCAGCAGTGAATGGAGGGGTGGGAGCTCCTACGAGCAGTACTTC. The complete variable domain, with remaining parts taken from reference TRBV2 and TRBJ2-7, reads EPEVTQTPSHQVTQMGQEVILRCVPISNHLYFYWYRQILGQKVEFLVSFYNNEISEKSEIFDDQFSVERPDGSNFTLKIRSTKLEDSAMYFCASSEWRGGSSYEQYFGPGTRLTVT.

This clonotype came up many times. The chain couples TRBV3-1 to TRBJ1-4; D is undetermined. The CDR3 totals 14 residues. Germline V gives CDR1 LGHDT, CDR2 YNNKEL (reference sequence). V shed 0 bases and J shed 7 bases, with 9 bases lying between them. In DNA form, the CDR3 reads TGTGCCAGCAGCCAAGATCCCAGTCGTGAAAAACTGTTTTTT. Its translation is CASSQDPSREKLFF.

In this sample, this clonotype turned up a few times. This chain connects TRBV5-1 to TRBJ1-3, with D maybe TRBD1 (6 bases). The length of the CDR3 is 14 residues. Germline V CDR1 and CDR2: SGHRS, YFSETQ. The V end lost 4 bases, the J end lost 4 bases, and 12 bases lay between the germline ends. The CDR3 DNA reads TGCGCCAGCAGCCAGTCTGGGACAGGAAACACCATATATTTT. Its translation is CASSQSGTGNTIYF.

The table lists this clonotype with many counts. The chain couples TRBV11-2 to TRBJ1-2, with D uncertain. The CDR3 loop spans 15 amino acids. V lost 1 base, J lost 7 bases, and 16 bases lay in between. From germline, CDR1 is SGHAT and CDR2 FQNNGV. CDR3 amino acids: CASSLGPGSLSGYTF. CDR3 nucleotides: TGTGCCAGCAGCTTAGGGCCCGGATCCCTTTCTGGCTACACCTTC.

The chain is built from TRBV7-9 and TRBJ2-2; 8 bases are shared with TRBD2. There are 14 residues in the CDR3. Germline CDR1 reads SEHNR; CDR2 reads FQNEAQ (reference sequence). The trim removed 7 bases at V and 7 bases at J, leaving 8 bases unmatched. CDR3 DNA sequence: TGTGCCAGCAACCAAATTAGCGGGAACGGGGAGCTGTTTTTT. It is translated as CASNQISGNGELFF.

This clonotype was seen many times. V gene TRBV6-1 combines with J gene TRBJ1-1, with 10 bases fitting TRBD1. This CDR3 has 15 amino acids. Germline loops: CDR1 MNHNS, CDR2 SASEGT. J was trimmed by 7 bases and V by 6 bases; bases with no gene match: 11. The CDR3 DNA sequence: TGTGCCAGCAGCCCAGGACAGGGGGGATCTATTGAAGCTTTCTTT. Translating gives CASSPGQGGSIEAFF.

This clonotype was detected many times. The chain links TRBV6-1 to TRBJ2-7; no definite D call. CDR1 is MNHNS and CDR2 is SASEGT in the germline V gene. The V and J ends lost 5 bases and 7 bases respectively, with 18 bases between them. The CDR3 runs 14 residues. The CDR3 loop reads CASSYHHPGSEQYF. The CDR3 DNA is TGTGCCAGCAGTTACCACCACCCCGGAAGTGAGCAGTACTTC.

This clonotype came up a few times. Germline and junction disagree at one end, which may indicate a read error. J is TRBJ2-2 and V is TRBV7-7; weak D call: TRBD2 (5 bases). The CDR3 loop spans 15 amino acids. The V gene's germline CDR1 is SSHAT and CDR2 FNYEAQ (reference sequence). CDR3 sequence: CASSLGDRRTGELFF. The DNA of the CDR3 is TGTGCTAGCAGCCTCGGAGATCGGAGGACCGGGGAGCTGTTTTTT.

In its sample, this clonotype was seen many times. This rearrangement joins TRBV7-3 to TRBJ2-1; 9 nucleotides line up with TRBD1. From germline, CDR1 is SGHTA and CDR2 FQGTGA. V was pared by 5 bases and J by 7 bases, with 12 bases of the junction left unmatched. This CDR3 spans 16 amino acids. This chain's CDR3 is CASSPFWTGVGNEQFF. The CDR3 DNA is TGTGCCAGCAGCCCCTTTTGGACAGGGGTTGGGAATGAGCAGTTCTTC. The entire variable domain, with the rest obtained from reference TRBV7-3 and TRBJ2-1, is as follows: GAGVSQTPSNKVTEKGKYVELRCDPISGHTALYWYRQSLGQGPEFLIYFQGTGAADDSGLPNDRFFAVRPEGSVSTLKIQRTERGDSAVYLCASSPFWTGVGNEQFFGPGTRLTVL.

This chain joins TRBV20-1 and TRBJ2-5; no reliable D call. The CDR3 spans 12 residues. Trimming left V 4 bases short and J 5 bases short, with 11 bases between. Germline CDR1 and CDR2: DFQATT and SNEGSKA (reference sequence). Written as DNA, the CDR3 is TGCAGTGCTACCACCGGGTCGGAGACCCAGTACTTC. Amino acids: CSATTGSETQYF.

This clonotype has ten or more counts. J is TRBJ2-2 and V is TRBV6-5, with TRBD1 as a possible D gene (5 bases). Trimming removed 0 bases at V and 6 bases at J, with 11 bases between. The CDR3 length is 15 residues. The germline gives CDR1 MNHEY, CDR2 SVGAGI. Here the CDR3 reads CASSYSAGPSGELFF. CDR3 nucleotide sequence: TGTGCCAGCAGTTACTCGGCAGGGCCCTCCGGGGAGCTGTTTTTT.

In this sample, this clonotype turned up many times. V usage is TRBV5-1 and J usage is TRBJ2-3; tentatively, D is TRBD2 (5 bases). This CDR3 has 15 residues. Germline lookup yields CDR1 SGHRS and CDR2 YFSETQ. V was trimmed by 3 bases and J by 1 base, leaving 12 bases between them. The DNA for the CDR3 is TGCGCCAGCAGCTCTCCGGGGTTGGGCACAGATACGCAGTATTTT. As protein: CASSSPGLGTDTQYF.

This clonotype was counted a few times. Here the CDR3 reads CASSATTATNEKLFF. As DNA, the CDR3 is TGTGCCAGCAGCGCTACGACAGCAACTAATGAAAAACTGTTTTTT. The V call is TRBV7-9, the J call TRBJ1-4; tentatively, D is TRBD1 (5 bases). V lost 5 bases and J 0 bases, leaving 10 bases between the germline ends. The germline gives CDR1 SEHNR, CDR2 FQNEAQ (reference sequence). The CDR3 extends over 15 amino acids.

This chain joins TRBV20-1 and TRBJ1-3; maybe TRBD1 (6 bases). V shed 2 bases and J shed 3 bases, with 8 bases lying between them. This CDR3 has 13 amino acids. Germline values: CDR1 DFQATT, CDR2 SNEGSKA (reference sequence). CDR3 protein: CSARRGGGNTIYF. The CDR3 DNA follows: TGCAGTGCTAGAAGGGGGGGTGGAAACACCATATATTTT.

As concerns this clonotype: The germline gene is not matched at one end of the junction; a read error may be the cause. This chain uses TRBV7-9 with TRBJ2-3, with TRBD2 matching 8 bases. From germline, CDR1 is SEHNR and CDR2 FQNEAQ (reference sequence). CDR3 length equals 14 residues. The CDR3 loop is CASSSGLGTGTQYF. In DNA, the CDR3 is TGTGCCAGCAGCTCGGGACTAGGCACAGGTACGCAGTATTTT. Full variable domain (outside the CDR3, taken from reference TRBV7-9 and TRBJ2-3): DTGVSQNPRHKITKRGQNVTFRCDPISEHNRLYWYRQTLGQGPEFLTYFQNEAQLEKSRLLSDRFSAERPKGSFSTLEIQRTEQGDSAMYLCASSSGLGTGTQYFGPGTRLTVL.

The J gene is TRBJ2-7, the V gene TRBV6-2 or TRBV6-3; tentative D call: TRBD2 (6 bases). There are 13 residues in the CDR3. Trimming removed 11 bases from V and 2 bases from J, with 16 bases in between. In germline, CDR1 is MNHEY, CDR2 SVGEGT. Written as DNA, the CDR3 is TGTGCCGCGCGGAGGGACTCAACCTACGAGCAGTACTTC. Translation gives CAARRDSTYEQYF.

The chain couples TRBV7-9 to TRBJ2-5, with D perhaps matching TRBD2 (5 bases). Germline V gene sequence: CDR1 SEHNR, CDR2 FQNEAQ (reference sequence). The CDR3 has 15 amino acids. Trimming pared 6 bases from V and 4 bases from J, leaving 18 bases between. CDR3 protein: CASSFQRGLRETQYF. In nucleotides, the CDR3 is TGTGCCAGCAGTTTTCAACGGGGTTTGAGAGAGACCCAGTACTTC.

The chain recombines TRBV20-1 with TRBJ2-1; 16 positions match TRBD2. Germline V CDR1 and CDR2: DFQATT, SNEGSKA (reference sequence). J was trimmed by 3 bases and V by 5 bases; bases with no gene match: 1. CDR3 size: 15 residues. The CDR3 DNA follows: TGCAGTGCTGGGACTAGCGGGGGGGTCTACAATGAGCAGTTCTTC. Translated, it gives CSAGTSGGVYNEQFF.

V gene TRBV4-1 combines with J gene TRBJ2-7, with TRBD1 matching 8 bases. V lost 0 bases to trimming and J lost 3 bases; unmatched junction nucleotides: 4. Germline values: CDR1 MGHRA, CDR2 YSYEKL. The CDR3 extends over 15 amino acids. CDR3: CASSQDRQGIYEQYF. As DNA, the CDR3 is TGCGCCAGCAGCCAAGATCGACAGGGGATCTACGAGCAGTACTTC.

V usage is TRBV12-3 or TRBV12-4 and J usage is TRBJ2-2, with 7 bases lining up with TRBD2. This CDR3 has 15 amino acids. V lost 1 base and J lost 5; bases outside the gene matches: 4. This CDR3 reads CASSLVLASTGELFF. Here the CDR3 DNA reads TGTGCCAGCAGTTTAGTACTAGCGTCGACCGGGGAGCTGTTTTTT.